Following are 5 T cell receptor beta chains from one sample sequenced in a study of T-cell memory formation after mild COVID-19. TCRdb passed the 5' RACE reads through MiXCR, listing each CDR3 protein once. The top ten hold 20% to 25% of the sample, which has about 410,000 distinct CDR3 sequences, approximately 19% seen once. Sequencing was performed on PBMCs or a T cell subset sorted from them (not recorded which). The receptors shown here come from a man aged 18-30 years who had mild COVID-19 (a few samples of this study predate the infection). Cell type and time point are not known.

The chain has TRBV11-2 and TRBJ2-5, with 9 bases identical to TRBD1. CDR1 and CDR2 from the germline V gene are SGHAT and FQNNGV. CDR3 size: 14 residues. Trimming removed 5 bases from V and 3 bases from J; junction bases left unmatched: 4. CDR3 in amino acids: CASSPGTGKETQYF. CDR3 sequence (DNA): TGTGCCAGCAGCCCCGGGACAGGGAAAGAGACCCAGTACTTC.

V usage is TRBV7-9 and J usage is TRBJ1-5, with 8 bases identical to TRBD1. This CDR3 comprises 14 residues. J gave up 10 bases and V 5 bases, and 10 bases lay outside the gene matches. Germline V lookup: CDR1 SEHNR, CDR2 FQNEAQ (reference sequence). CDR3 in amino acids: CASSKDRGGHPQHF. The CDR3 bases are TGTGCCAGCAGCAAAGACAGGGGCGGTCATCCCCAGCATTTT.

This clonotype showed up just a few times. Its ends do not fully match the called genes, so a read error is possible. The chain couples TRBV5-5 to TRBJ2-7, with D uncertain. Germline loops: CDR1 SGHKS, CDR2 YYEKEE (reference sequence). This CDR3 comprises 12 residues. CDR3 coding DNA: TGTGCCAGCAGCTTGGTGGAGCGCGACTTTTTCTTC. This sequence encodes CASSLVERDFFF.

V is TRBV12-3 or TRBV12-4 and J is TRBJ1-1, with 9 bases identical to TRBD1. The V gene end was trimmed by 2 bases and the J gene end by 6 bases; junction bases not matched to a gene: 4. The CDR3 extends over 14 amino acids. The CDR3, as DNA: TGTGCCAGCAGTTTAACCGACAGGGGGTCTGAAGCTTTCTTT. This translates into CASSLTDRGSEAFF.

The sample holds a few counts of this clonotype. The CDR3 sequence is CASSYGPGQYNEQFF. The DNA of the CDR3 is TGTGCCAGCAGTTACGGCCCGGGACAGTACAATGAGCAGTTCTTC. This sequence joins TRBV6-5 and TRBJ2-1, with 7 nucleotides matching TRBD1. This CDR3 has 15 amino acids. Germline V CDR1 and CDR2: MNHEY, SVGAGI. J gave up 4 bases and V 2 bases, and 5 bases lay outside the gene matches.